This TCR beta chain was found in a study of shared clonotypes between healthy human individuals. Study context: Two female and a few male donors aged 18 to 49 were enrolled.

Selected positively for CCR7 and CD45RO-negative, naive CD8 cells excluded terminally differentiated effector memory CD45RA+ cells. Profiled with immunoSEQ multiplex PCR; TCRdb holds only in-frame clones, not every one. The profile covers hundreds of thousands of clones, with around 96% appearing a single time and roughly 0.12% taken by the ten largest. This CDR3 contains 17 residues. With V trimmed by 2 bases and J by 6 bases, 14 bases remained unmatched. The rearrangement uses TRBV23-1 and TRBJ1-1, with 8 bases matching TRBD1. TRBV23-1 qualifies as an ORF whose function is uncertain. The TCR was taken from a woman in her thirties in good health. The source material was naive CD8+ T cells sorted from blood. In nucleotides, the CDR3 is TGCGCCAGCAGTCAAATCCCCCGACAGGGGAATGGGCCTGAAGCTTTCTTT. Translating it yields CASSQIPRQGNGPEAFF.